This T cell receptor (beta chain) derives from a study of cytomegalovirus exposure and HLA in healthy donors. General study results and limits: While the bulk of TCR sequences proved rare, some public TCRs turned up in many donors. The study put under 200 TCR beta chains on its list as cytomegalovirus-associated.

The donors were part of the validation cohort, which consisted of roughly 120 subjects and was separate from the first cohort of 666 subjects. Comment on this clone: Its antigen is still unknown.

Clones were read by immunoSEQ multiplex PCR, and TCRdb kept only the in-frame ones, dropping some. The sample carries a few hundred thousand clones, 80% to 90% recorded once. Per the germline V gene, CDR1 is LNHNV and CDR2 is YYDKDF (reference sequence). V gave up 7 bases and J gave up 3 bases, with 12 bases separating them. The CDR3 is made up of 13 amino acids. The sample taken for sequencing was PBMCs. The chain recombines TRBV15 with TRBJ1-1; D not resolved. The source of this sequence is a woman aged 18-30 years in good health and CMV-seronegative. The DNA for the CDR3 is TGTGCCACCACCCGCGGGTTGGACACTGAAGCTTTCTTT. This sequence encodes CATTRGLDTEAFF.